In its sample, the clone carrying this T cell receptor beta chain was seen a few times. What it binds is unknown. Primers used in a second PCR of roughly 6 to 12 cycles were a sample-barcoded 5' primer and a J-beta primer mix. TCRdb re-analysed the 5' RACE reads in MiXCR, keeping a single row per CDR3 protein. The data contain about 760,000 distinct CDR3 sequences, approximately 25% of them singletons. Each donor gave approximately 9.7 milliliters of peripheral blood. These data come from a study of blood T cells in healthy people across ages. This CDR3 has 16 amino acids. Looked up from germline, CDR1 is MGHRA and CDR2 is YSYEKL. General study points: Among T cells, TCR beta diversity per million cells dropped roughly linearly as age rose.

This sample was also put to use in a study of T cells of mothers and their children. From that report: Samples came from a few healthy Caucasian mothers and their six children.

The sample was blood. The chain is built from TRBV4-1 and TRBJ2-5; maybe TRBD1 (5 bases). Near its end, the DNA agrees better with TRBJ2-7, so the J call may be wrong. The source of this sequence is a boy younger than 18 in good health. The CDR3 region has the DNA TGCGCCAGCAGCCAAGCTGGACACCCCTCTTCCTACGAGCAGTACTTC. It yields the protein CASSQAGHPSSYEQYF.